This entry concerns a single T cell receptor (beta chain). As processed by the authors: Estimates of nucleated cell counts were drawn from the amplification of reference gene primers. The assay was immunoSEQ multiplex PCR, and TCRdb's table has in-frame clones only and misses some. That table is the source of V, J and clone size, and D and trimming were worked out from the DNA. The sample yields 250,000 or so clones, around 90% seen once. Exposed participants came across a COVID-19 case within 2 weeks before study entry. This sample stems from a study of blood T cell repertoires in COVID-19. Study-level background: There were acute and convalescent COVID-19 samples, and they came from the United States, Italy and Spain. T cells, B-cell-depleted T cells, or PBMCs provided the cDNA or gDNA that served as material.

The CDR3 totals 11 residues. V was trimmed by 2 bases and J by 5 bases, leaving 7 bases between them. Germline CDR1 reads SQVTM; CDR2 reads ANQGSEA. Sequences were obtained from PBMCs or T cells enriched from blood (not recorded which). The chain combines TRBV29-1 with TRBJ2-7, with D perhaps TRBD1 (5 bases). The sequence was collected from a man aged 40-50 years who had been exposed to COVID-19. The CDR3 region is CSVERGHEQYF. The CDR3 DNA reads TGCAGCGTTGAAAGGGGCCACGAGCAGTACTTC.